Below, one TCR beta chain is given with its context. Antigen specificity is unknown. The data were obtained in a study of Ad26.COV2.S vaccination and SARS-CoV-2 variants. Overall study context: Administration of Ad26.COV2.S was intramuscular, either once or twice 56 days apart. Study-wide points: Vaccine recipients had higher spike-specific TCR breadth than placebo recipients.

Treatment denoted: 15 to 20 received Ad26.COV2.S at low or high dose, single or two shots; 5 received placebo; per-sample allocation not given. Sampling happened 63 days after the first vaccine or placebo injection. The CDR3 contains 15 residues. Looked up from germline, CDR1 is SEHNR and CDR2 is FQNEAQ (reference sequence). The V and J ends lost 4 bases and 3 bases respectively, with 12 bases between them. Assay used: immunoSEQ multiplex PCR; TCRdb lists only in-frame clones, some missing. The data hold roughly 350,000 clones, with less than 90% observed a single time. This specimen consisted of peripheral blood, obtained in a trial of Ad26.COV2.S vaccine versus placebo. The sequence derives from a person aged 18 to 59 who received the Ad26.COV2.S COVID-19 vaccine or a placebo. V gene TRBV7-9 combines with J gene TRBJ1-4; D is uncertain. This CDR3 is CASSSRSQANEKLFF. The CDR3 DNA follows: TGTGCCAGCAGCTCGCGCAGTCAGGCTAATGAAAAACTGTTTTTT.